A single sample is the source of the 13 T cell receptor beta chains below, sequenced in a study of cytomegalovirus exposure and HLA in healthy donors. The PCR used 60 Vbeta and 13 Jbeta primers. Clones were read by immunoSEQ multiplex PCR, and TCRdb kept only the in-frame ones, dropping some. Of around 120,000 clones listed, 60% to 85% are singletons. The sample comprised PBMCs. The receptor set was obtained from a female donor in good health and CMV-seropositive.

The chain links TRBV7-2 to TRBJ1-1; weak D call: TRBD1 (5 bases). The germline V gene encodes CDR1 SGHTA and CDR2 FQGNSA. The CDR3 length is 13 residues. Trimming left V 3 bases short and J 8 bases short, with 13 bases between. CDR3 sequence (DNA): TGTGCCAGCAGCTTTTACGTGGGGCCGGAAGCTTTCTTT. Encoded protein: CASSFYVGPEAFF.

V gene TRBV2 combines with J gene TRBJ2-3, with no clear D. Germline CDR1 reads SNHLY; CDR2 reads FYNNEI. The CDR3 covers 17 residues. Trimming removed 0 bases from V and 2 bases from J, with 15 bases in between. DNA for the CDR3: TGTGCCAGCAGTGAAGCGCTTCTTGCGGTAACCACAGATACGCAGTATTTT. Translation gives CASSEALLAVTTDTQYF.

The rearrangement uses TRBV27 and TRBJ1-5; TRBD1 agrees at 7 bases. Germline trimming cut 8 bases from V and 0 bases from J; bases unmatched to any gene: 10. The CDR3 has 16 residues. Per germline, CDR1 MNHEY and CDR2 SMNVEV (reference sequence). The CDR3 coding sequence is TGTGCCAGCGGTACAGGGGTCGGTTATAGCAATCAGCCCCAGCATTTT. Amino acids: CASGTGVGYSNQPQHF.

Regarding this clone: Germline is not matched at one junction end, which may reflect a read error. This rearrangement joins TRBV7-7 to TRBJ2-5; TRBD2 matches at 13 bases. Germline values: CDR1 SSHAT, CDR2 FNYEAQ (reference sequence). CDR3 length: 16 amino acids. The CDR3 region has the DNA TGTGCTAGCAGCTTGGGACTAGCGGGGAGTCAAGAGACCCAGTACTTC. It specifies CASSLGLAGSQETQYF.

This clone was observed a single time. The DNA for the CDR3 is TGTGCCAGCAGCCAAGTTGCGGGCAGGGGGCCAGATACGCAGTATTTT. It specifies CASSQVAGRGPDTQYF. The chain links TRBV4-2 to TRBJ2-3, with TRBD1 matching over 8 bases. This CDR3 has 16 amino acids. CDR1 and CDR2 from the germline V gene are LGHNA and YNFKEQ. V shed 1 base, J shed 4 bases, and the junction held 7 bases outside the gene matches.

The rearrangement joins TRBV5-5 to TRBJ1-6, with D possibly being TRBD1 (5 bases). The CDR3 length is 14 residues. Germline V gives CDR1 SGHKS, CDR2 YYEKEE (reference sequence). Trimming took 9 bases from V and 5 from J, leaving 15 bases between them. CDR3 bases: TGTGCCACCTCATCAGGGTTCAATAATTCACCCCTCCACTTT. This gives the protein CATSSGFNNSPLHF.

The rearrangement joins TRBV15 to TRBJ1-3, with D perhaps matching TRBD1 (6 bases). CDR1 and CDR2 from the germline V gene are LNHNV and YYDKDF (reference sequence). There are 15 residues in the CDR3. V was pared by 2 bases and J by 0 bases, with 8 bases between. Written as DNA, the CDR3 is TGTGCCACCAGCAGATTGGGACACTCTGGAAACACCATATATTTT. It is translated as CATSRLGHSGNTIYF.

The V and J genes are TRBV7-8 and TRBJ2-7; tentatively, D is TRBD2 (6 bases). Germline assignment: CDR1 SGHVS and CDR2 FQNEAQ. This CDR3 region has 17 residues. V shed 1 base and J shed 0 bases, with 16 bases lying between them. This CDR3 is CASSLGLNAGFSYEQYF. The DNA of the CDR3 is TGTGCCAGCAGCTTAGGCCTTAATGCGGGGTTCTCCTACGAGCAGTACTTC.

To note about this clone: Its ends do not fully match the called genes, so a read error is possible. The J gene is TRBJ1-1, the V gene TRBV6-1; no firm D call. The CDR3 has 11 residues. Germline lookup yields CDR1 MNHNS and CDR2 SASEGT. The CDR3 nucleotides are TGTGCCAGCAGTGACAGCGGAGCCCCGATCTTT. Translation gives CASSDSGAPIF.

The gene calls are TRBV7-2 and TRBJ2-3; tentative D call: TRBD2 (6 bases). CDR1 and CDR2 (germline): SGHTA, FQGNSA. The CDR3 totals 17 residues. V dropped 7 bases and J dropped 0 bases, with 20 bases sitting between them. CDR3 in amino acids: CASISDFGRASTDTQYF. The CDR3 DNA sequence: TGTGCCAGCATTTCAGACTTCGGGAGAGCTAGCACAGATACGCAGTATTTT.

The chain has TRBV7-3 and TRBJ2-1; D gene ambiguous. This CDR3 is built from 14 residues. The germline V and J ends were trimmed by 0 bases and 9 bases, with 12 bases remaining between them. Germline loops: CDR1 SGHTA, CDR2 FQGTGA. The DNA for the CDR3 is TGTGCCAGCAGCTTAACGCCTCGGTCGGGTGAGCAGTTCTTC. Amino acids: CASSLTPRSGEQFF. Full variable domain (rest looked up from reference TRBV7-3 and TRBJ2-1): GAGVSQTPSNKVTEKGKYVELRCDPISGHTALYWYRQSLGQGPEFLIYFQGTGAADDSGLPNDRFFAVRPEGSVSTLKIQRTERGDSAVYLCASSLTPRSGEQFFGPGTRLTVL.

The CDR3 loop is CASSQTPGQGAYEQYF. The CDR3 DNA is TGCGCCAGCAGCCAAACCCCGGGACAGGGGGCCTACGAGCAGTACTTC. The rearrangement uses TRBV4-1 and TRBJ2-7; TRBD1 matches at 11 bases. The junction had 5 bases not matched to a gene; V was cut back by 2 bases and J by 2 bases. CDR1 MGHRA and CDR2 YSYEKL come from the germline V gene. The CDR3 runs to 16 residues.

As to this clone: This sample includes further DNA sequences coding for the same CDR3. The chain recombines TRBV5-6 with TRBJ2-5, with TRBD1 as a possible D gene (5 bases). Trimming stripped 2 bases from V and 0 bases from J, with 8 bases between. Germline V gives CDR1 SGHDT, CDR2 YYEEEE. The CDR3 is made up of 14 amino acids. Here the CDR3 DNA reads TGTGCCAGCAGCTTTTACAGGTACCAAGAGACCCAGTACTTC. Amino acid sequence: CASSFYRYQETQYF.